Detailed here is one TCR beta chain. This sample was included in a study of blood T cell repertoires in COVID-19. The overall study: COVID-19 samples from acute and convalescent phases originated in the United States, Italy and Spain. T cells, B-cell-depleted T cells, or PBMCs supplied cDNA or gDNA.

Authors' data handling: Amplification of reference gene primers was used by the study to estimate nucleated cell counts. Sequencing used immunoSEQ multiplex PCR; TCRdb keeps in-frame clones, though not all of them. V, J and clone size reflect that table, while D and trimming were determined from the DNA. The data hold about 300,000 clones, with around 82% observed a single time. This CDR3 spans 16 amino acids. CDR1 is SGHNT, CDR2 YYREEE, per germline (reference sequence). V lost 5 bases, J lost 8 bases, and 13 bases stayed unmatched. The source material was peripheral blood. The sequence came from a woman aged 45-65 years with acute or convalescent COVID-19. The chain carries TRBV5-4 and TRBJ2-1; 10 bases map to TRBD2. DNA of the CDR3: TGTGCCAGCAGTCCCCCTAGCGGGAGCCGGGGGGATGAGCAGTTCTTC. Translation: CASSPPSGSRGDEQFF. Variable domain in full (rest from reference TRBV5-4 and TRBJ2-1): ETGVTQSPTHLIKTRGQQVTLRCSSQSGHNTVSWYQQALGQGPQFIFQYYREEENGRGNFPPRFSGLQFPNYSSELNVNALELDDSALYLCASSPPSGSRGDEQFFGPGTRLTVL.